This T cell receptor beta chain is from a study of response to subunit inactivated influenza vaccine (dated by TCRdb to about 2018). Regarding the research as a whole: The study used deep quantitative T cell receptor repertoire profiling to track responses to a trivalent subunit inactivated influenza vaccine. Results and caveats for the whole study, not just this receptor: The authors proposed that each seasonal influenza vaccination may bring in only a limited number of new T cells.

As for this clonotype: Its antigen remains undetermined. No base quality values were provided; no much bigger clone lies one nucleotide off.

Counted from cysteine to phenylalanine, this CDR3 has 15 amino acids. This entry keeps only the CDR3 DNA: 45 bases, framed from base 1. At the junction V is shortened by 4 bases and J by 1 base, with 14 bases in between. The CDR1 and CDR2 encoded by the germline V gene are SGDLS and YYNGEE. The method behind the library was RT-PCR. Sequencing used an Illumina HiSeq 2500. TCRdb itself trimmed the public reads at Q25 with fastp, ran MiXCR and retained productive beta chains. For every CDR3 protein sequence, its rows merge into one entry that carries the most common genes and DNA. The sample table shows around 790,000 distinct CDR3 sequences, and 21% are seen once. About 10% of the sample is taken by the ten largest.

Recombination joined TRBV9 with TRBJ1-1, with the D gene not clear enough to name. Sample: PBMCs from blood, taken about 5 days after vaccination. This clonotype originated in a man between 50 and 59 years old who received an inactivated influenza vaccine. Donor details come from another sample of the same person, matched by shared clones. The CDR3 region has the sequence CASSSLGLGNTEAFF. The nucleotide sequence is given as TGTGCCAGCAGCTCCCTAGGTCTGGGGAACACTGAAGCTTTCTTT.